This T cell receptor (beta chain) was captured by sequencing in a study of T cell responses to AZD1222 COVID-19 vaccine. The study, taken as a whole, reports: Clonal diversity was possibly underestimated, and the donors were mostly white British, with more females.

The CDR3 sequence is 15 residues long. From germline, CDR1 is KGHDR and CDR2 SFDVKD. V gave up 1 base and J gave up 2 bases, with 9 bases separating them. This clone was found a few times. Its antigen remains unknown. The assay was immunoSEQ multiplex PCR, and TCRdb's table has in-frame clones only and misses some. This table has more than 100,000 clones, 80% to 90% appearing once. The source material was peripheral blood, sampled on day 0 of AZD1222 vaccination. V is TRBV24-1 and J is TRBJ2-3, with D perhaps given as TRBD1 or TRBD2 (5 bases each). The clonotype comes from an adult in good health. CDR3 sequence: CATSDFGTYTDTQYF. CDR3 sequence (DNA): TGTGCCACCAGTGATTTCGGGACGTACACAGATACGCAGTATTTT.